One sample yielded the 19 T cell receptor beta chains listed below, sequenced in a study of T-cell reconstitution after alpha-beta-depleted transplantation in children. Unique molecular identifiers were used in preparing the TCRbeta library. TCRdb redid the calling of the PCR reads with MiXCR, one entry per CDR3 protein. The repertoire holds 500,000 or so distinct CDR3 sequences, with around a third as singletons. Sequenced here: PBMCs from the stem cell graft donor, sampled from the stem cell graft. These receptor sequences come from a human donor who donated a stem cell graft to a child with aplastic anemia.

The chain employs TRBV11-2 and TRBJ2-5; D is possibly TRBD1 (5 bases). Trimming stripped 3 bases from V and 0 bases from J, with 17 bases between. Germline CDR1 reads SGHAT; CDR2 reads FQNNGV. This CDR3 is 17 amino acids long. CDR3 sequence reads: CASSFFYLDSYQETQYF. The CDR3 DNA is TGTGCCAGCAGCTTCTTTTACCTCGACAGCTACCAAGAGACCCAGTACTTC.

This clonotype was seen a few times. The rearrangement joins TRBV27 to TRBJ1-5; 7 bases line up with TRBD1. V lost 2 bases, J lost 2 bases, and 9 bases stayed unmatched. Germline values: CDR1 MNHEY, CDR2 SMNVEV (reference sequence). This CDR3 comprises 17 residues. The CDR3 coding sequence is TGTGCCAGCAGTTTAGGGGTCAGGGGGAACGGCAATCAGCCCCAGCATTTT. Protein product: CASSLGVRGNGNQPQHF.

This clonotype showed up just a few times. CDR3 nucleotides: TGCAGCGTTGGCGGGAGCTCCTACAATGAGCAGTTCTTC. Translation: CSVGGSSYNEQFF. V and J are TRBV29-1 and TRBJ2-1, with 7 bases identical to TRBD2. This CDR3 is built from 13 residues. With V trimmed by 4 bases and J by 0 bases, 0 bases remained unmatched. CDR1 SQVTM and CDR2 ANQGSEA come from the germline V gene.

The chain links TRBV20-1 to TRBJ2-7, with D perhaps matching TRBD1 or TRBD2 (5 bases each). Looked up from germline, CDR1 is DFQATT and CDR2 is SNEGSKA (reference sequence). V shed 6 bases and J shed 6 bases, with 12 bases lying between them. This CDR3 comprises 11 residues. The CDR3 here is CSAWGGPEQYF. The DNA for the CDR3 is TGCAGTGCCTGGGGCGGGCCCGAGCAGTACTTC.

This clonotype was observed a handful of times. The rearrangement links TRBV7-2 to TRBJ2-1; D is unresolved. Germline values: CDR1 SGHTA, CDR2 FQGNSA. The V end lost 4 bases, the J end lost 8 bases, and 12 bases lay between the germline ends. The CDR3 is 13 residues long. The CDR3: CASSSGPGDEQFF. The DNA of the CDR3 is TGTGCCAGCAGCTCCGGTCCCGGAGATGAGCAGTTCTTC.

The rearrangement joins TRBV18 to TRBJ2-1, with TRBD2 identical over 11 bases. CDR1 is KGHSH and CDR2 is LQKENI in the germline V gene. The CDR3 has 16 residues. The trim removed 0 bases at V and 4 bases at J, leaving 2 bases unmatched. The CDR3 nucleotides are TGTGCCAGCTCACCACCCACTAGCGGGAGTTACAATGAGCAGTTCTTC. It encodes CASSPPTSGSYNEQFF.

This clonotype was found a few times. The V call is TRBV29-1, the J call TRBJ1-5, with TRBD1 identical over 11 bases. CDR1 SQVTM and CDR2 ANQGSEA come from the germline V gene. Unmatched junction bases numbered 6, after V lost 4 bases and J lost 7 bases. The CDR3 has 14 residues. CDR3 nucleotides: TGCAGCGTTGGGACAGGGGGCGCAGAACAGCCCCAGCATTTT. Amino acids: CSVGTGGAEQPQHF. Looking up the rest from reference TRBV29-1 and TRBJ1-5 gives the full variable domain: SAVISQKPSRDICQRGTSLTIQCQVDSQVTMMFWYRQQPGQSLTLIATANQGSEATYESGFVIDKFPISRPNLTFSTLTVSNMSPEDSSIYLCSVGTGGAEQPQHFGDGTRLSIL.

The table lists this clonotype with a few counts. The gene calls are TRBV6-5 and TRBJ2-2; 10 bases line up with TRBD1. The V and J ends lost 0 bases and 3 bases, in that order; junction bases with no gene match: 7. This CDR3 has 18 residues. CDR1 is MNHEY and CDR2 is SVGAGI in the germline V gene. Written as DNA, the CDR3 is TGTGCCAGCAGTTACTCCTATATGGGGACAGGGGACACCGGGGAGCTGTTTTTT. Translating it yields CASSYSYMGTGDTGELFF.

This chain joins TRBV6-1 and TRBJ2-5, with D possibly being TRBD2 (5 bases). The CDR3 covers 16 residues. The ends were cut back, 1 base at V and 9 bases at J, with 21 bases in the middle. Per the germline V gene, CDR1 is MNHNS and CDR2 is SASEGT. This chain's CDR3 is CASSEDGIGPQGAQYF. The CDR3 bases are TGTGCCAGCAGTGAAGACGGGATTGGGCCCCAAGGAGCCCAGTACTTC.

The chain joins TRBV6-5 to TRBJ2-1; D call uncertain. The CDR3 is 13 residues long. Trimming removed 2 bases at V and 10 bases at J, with 12 bases between. Germline loops: CDR1 MNHEY, CDR2 SVGAGI. CDR3 bases: TGTGCCAGCAGTTACGAACAAGGGCGGGAGCAGTTCTTC. Translated, it gives CASSYEQGREQFF.

This clonotype was counted at least ten times. The chain has TRBV6-1 and TRBJ2-3, with D tentatively TRBD2 (5 bases). Germline CDR1 reads MNHNS; CDR2 reads SASEGT. CDR3 length: 15 residues. Between the trimmed V and J ends, which lost 6 bases and 0 bases, there was a span of 13 bases. CDR3 loop: CASSLSGTSTDTQYF. CDR3 in DNA: TGTGCCAGCAGCCTCAGCGGAACTAGCACAGATACGCAGTATTTT.

This sequence joins TRBV5-1 and TRBJ2-7, with TRBD1 matching over 11 bases. V trimming: 2 bases; J trimming: 7 bases; junction bases outside the gene matches: 8. CDR1 and CDR2 (germline): SGHRS, YFSETQ. CDR3 size: 15 residues. The CDR3 DNA sequence: TGCGCCAGCAGCTTAGGAGGACAGGGGGCTGAAGAGCAGTACGTC. Translated, it gives CASSLGGQGAEEQYV.

This clonotype was recorded once. The genes are TRBV9 and TRBJ1-1; D is uncertain. Trimming left V 4 bases short and J 0 bases short, with 16 bases between. The CDR3 spans 16 residues. Germline V gene lookup returns CDR1 SGDLS and CDR2 YYNGEE. The CDR3 is CASSPRDETLNTEAFF. CDR3 DNA: TGTGCCAGCAGCCCCCGAGATGAGACACTGAACACTGAAGCTTTCTTT. Looking up the rest from reference TRBV9 and TRBJ1-1 gives the full variable domain: DSGVTQTPKHLITATGQRVTLRCSPRSGDLSVYWYQQSLDQGLQFLIQYYNGEERAKGNILERFSAQQFPDLHSELNLSSLELGDSALYFCASSPRDETLNTEAFFGQGTRLTVV.

The rearrangement links TRBV4-3 to TRBJ2-2; D gene uncertain. V was trimmed by 1 base and J by 0 bases, leaving 6 bases between them. Germline assignment: CDR1 LGHNA and CDR2 YSLEER. The CDR3 totals 15 residues. The CDR3 reads CASSQVFPNTGELFF. CDR3 DNA: TGCGCCAGCAGCCAAGTCTTTCCGAACACCGGGGAGCTGTTTTTT.

This clonotype has a handful of counts. The rearrangement uses TRBV7-9 and TRBJ2-5; 8 nucleotides line up with TRBD2. The CDR3 runs to 16 residues. Trimming cost V 5 bases and J 1 base; bases outside gene matches: 9. Looked up from germline, CDR1 is SEHNR and CDR2 is FQNEAQ (reference sequence). The CDR3 coding sequence is TGTGCCAGCAGCCCCCGTCCCGGGGGGGCCCAAGAGACCCAGTACTTC. This encodes CASSPRPGGAQETQYF.

This sequence joins TRBV28 and TRBJ1-2, with 12 bases aligning to TRBD1. The CDR3 is made up of 17 amino acids. The junction had 17 bases not matched to a gene; V was cut back by 7 bases and J by 8 bases. CDR1 MDHEN and CDR2 SYDVKM come from the germline V gene. The CDR3 bases are TGTGCCAGCATCCCGGCGGGGACAGGGGGCTCTCCGTCAGGCTACACCTTC. Amino acid sequence: CASIPAGTGGSPSGYTF.

In its sample, this clonotype was seen a few times. J is TRBJ2-7 and V is TRBV29-1; 8 bases fit TRBD2. Germline V gives CDR1 SQVTM, CDR2 ANQGSEA. V shed 3 bases and J 4 bases; nucleotides not matched to a gene: 2. The CDR3 is made up of 12 amino acids. CDR3 protein: CSVDRGGYEQYF. The CDR3 bases are TGCAGCGTTGACCGGGGGGGTTACGAGCAGTACTTC.

This clonotype has just one count. Relative to the germline gene, one junction end is altered; a read error may explain this. V and J are TRBV6-5 and TRBJ2-1; possibly TRBD2 for D (5 bases). Germline lookup yields CDR1 MNHEY and CDR2 SVGAGI. There are 14 residues in the CDR3. Here the CDR3 reads CDSSPFEGDNEQFF. The CDR3 DNA follows: TGTGACAGCAGTCCCTTCGAGGGTGACAATGAGCAGTTCTTC.

This chain uses TRBV4-3 with TRBJ2-5; D is undetermined. Germline lookup yields CDR1 LGHNA and CDR2 YSLEER. The CDR3 is made up of 16 amino acids. V lost 0 bases to trimming and J lost 2 bases, with 13 bases between them. This chain's CDR3 is CASSQDSWGFQETQYF. The CDR3 nucleotides are TGCGCCAGCAGCCAAGATAGCTGGGGATTTCAAGAGACCCAGTACTTC.